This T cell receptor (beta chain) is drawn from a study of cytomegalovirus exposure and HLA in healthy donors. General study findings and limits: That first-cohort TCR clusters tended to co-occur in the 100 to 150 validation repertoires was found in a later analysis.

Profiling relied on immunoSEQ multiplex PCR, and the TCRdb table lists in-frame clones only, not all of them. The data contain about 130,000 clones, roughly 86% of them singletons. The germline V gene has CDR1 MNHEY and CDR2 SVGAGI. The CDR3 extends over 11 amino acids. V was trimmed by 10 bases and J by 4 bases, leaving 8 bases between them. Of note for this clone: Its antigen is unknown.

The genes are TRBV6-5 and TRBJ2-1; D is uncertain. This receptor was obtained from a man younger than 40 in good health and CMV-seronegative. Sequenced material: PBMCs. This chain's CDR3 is CATGLYNEQFF. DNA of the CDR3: TGTGCCACTGGTCTATACAATGAGCAGTTCTTC.